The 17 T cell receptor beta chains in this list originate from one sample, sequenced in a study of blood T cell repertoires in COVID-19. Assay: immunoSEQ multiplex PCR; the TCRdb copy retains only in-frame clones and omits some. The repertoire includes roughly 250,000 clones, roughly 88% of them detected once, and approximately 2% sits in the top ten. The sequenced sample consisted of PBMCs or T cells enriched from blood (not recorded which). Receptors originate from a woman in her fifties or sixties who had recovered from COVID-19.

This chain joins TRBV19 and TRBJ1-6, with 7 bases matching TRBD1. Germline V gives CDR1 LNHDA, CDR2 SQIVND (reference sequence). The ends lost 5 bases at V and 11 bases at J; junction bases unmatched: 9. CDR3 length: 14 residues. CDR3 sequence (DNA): TGTGCCAGTAGTCACCGACAGGGCTTGACACCCCTCCACTTT. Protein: CASSHRQGLTPLHF.

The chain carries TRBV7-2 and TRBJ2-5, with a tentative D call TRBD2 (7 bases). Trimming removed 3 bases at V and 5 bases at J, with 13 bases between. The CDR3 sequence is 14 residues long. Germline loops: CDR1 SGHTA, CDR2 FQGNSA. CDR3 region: CASSLGGAGETQYF. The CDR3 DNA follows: TGTGCCAGCAGCTTGGGGGGGGCCGGGGAGACCCAGTACTTC.

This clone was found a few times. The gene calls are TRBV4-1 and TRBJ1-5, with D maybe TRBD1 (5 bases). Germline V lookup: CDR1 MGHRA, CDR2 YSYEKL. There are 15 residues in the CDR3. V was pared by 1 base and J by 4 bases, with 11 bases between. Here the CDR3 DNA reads TGCGCCAGCAGCCAAGGGACGGGGGGGAATCAGCCCCAGCATTTT. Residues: CASSQGTGGNQPQHF.

The CDR3 DNA reads as TGTGCCAGCAGCCCCCAGGACTATCCTTCTTATACGCAGTATTTT. It is translated as CASSPQDYPSYTQYF. This chain uses TRBV7-3 with TRBJ2-3, with D perhaps TRBD2 (6 bases). V lost 5 bases to trimming and J lost 7 bases, with 19 bases between them. The CDR3 is made up of 15 amino acids. Germline V lookup: CDR1 SGHTA, CDR2 FQGTGA.

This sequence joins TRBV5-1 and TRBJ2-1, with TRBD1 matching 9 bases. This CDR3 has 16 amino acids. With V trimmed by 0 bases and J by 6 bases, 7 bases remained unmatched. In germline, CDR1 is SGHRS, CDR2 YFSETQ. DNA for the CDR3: TGCGCCAGCAGCTTGGGGCCGGGACAGGGCGGCAATGAGCAGTTCTTC. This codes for CASSLGPGQGGNEQFF.

The CDR3 DNA reads as TGTGCCAGCAGTTACCGGGACAGGGTGAGAGAGACTGAAGCTTTCTTT. Translation: CASSYRDRVRETEAFF. The gene calls are TRBV6-5 and TRBJ1-1; 9 positions match TRBD1. Germline trimming cut 2 bases from V and 5 bases from J; bases unmatched to any gene: 9. Germline CDR1 and CDR2: MNHEY and SVGAGI. The CDR3 is 16 residues long.

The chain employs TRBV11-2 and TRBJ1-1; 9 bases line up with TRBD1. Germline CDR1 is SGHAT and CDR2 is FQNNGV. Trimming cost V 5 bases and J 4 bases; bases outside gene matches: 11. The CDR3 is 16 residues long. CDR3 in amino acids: CASSEPVGQGITEAFF. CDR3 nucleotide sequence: TGTGCCAGCAGCGAGCCGGTGGGACAGGGTATCACTGAAGCTTTCTTT.

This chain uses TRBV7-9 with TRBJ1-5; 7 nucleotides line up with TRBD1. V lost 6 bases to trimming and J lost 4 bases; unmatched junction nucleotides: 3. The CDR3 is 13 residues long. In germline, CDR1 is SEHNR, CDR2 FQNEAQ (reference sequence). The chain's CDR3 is CASSTGENQPQHF. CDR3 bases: TGTGCCAGCAGTACAGGGGAGAATCAGCCCCAGCATTTT.

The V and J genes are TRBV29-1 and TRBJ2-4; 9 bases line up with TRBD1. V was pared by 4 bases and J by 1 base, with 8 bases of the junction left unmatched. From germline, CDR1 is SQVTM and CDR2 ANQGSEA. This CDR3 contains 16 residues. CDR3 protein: CSVVLWTGVAKNIQYF. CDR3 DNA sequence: TGCAGCGTTGTGTTGTGGACAGGGGTGGCCAAAAACATTCAGTACTTC.

The CDR3 nucleotides read TGTGCCAGCAGCCCCCACAGGGAAGGCTACACCTTC. Translating gives CASSPHREGYTF. The rearrangement uses TRBV7-8 and TRBJ1-2; D is perhaps TRBD1 (6 bases). The CDR3 length is 12 residues. Germline assignment: CDR1 SGHVS and CDR2 FQNEAQ. V was cut by 5 bases and J by 8 bases, with 12 bases left in between.

Here the CDR3 DNA reads TGTGCCAGTCACAGGGGGCAGTTTGGAAACACCATATATTTT. It is translated as CASHRGQFGNTIYF. J is TRBJ1-3 and V is TRBV7-2; TRBD1 matches 9 bases. Germline loops: CDR1 SGHTA, CDR2 FQGNSA. The CDR3 spans 14 residues. The J segment lost 3 bases and the V segment lost 9 bases, leaving 6 bases of the junction unmatched.

In nucleotides, the CDR3 is TGTGCCAGCAGTTACACCTCCCAGGGGGCAAGTGGCTACACCTTC. As protein: CASSYTSQGASGYTF. The genes are TRBV6-5 and TRBJ1-2, with 8 bases fitting TRBD1. This CDR3 is 15 amino acids long. In germline, CDR1 is MNHEY, CDR2 SVGAGI. Trimming cost V 2 bases and J 7 bases; bases outside gene matches: 9.

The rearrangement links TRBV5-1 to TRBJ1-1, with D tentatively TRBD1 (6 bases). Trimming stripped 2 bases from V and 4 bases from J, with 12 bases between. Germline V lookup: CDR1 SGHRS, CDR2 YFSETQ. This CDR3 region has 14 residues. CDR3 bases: TGCGCCAGCAGCTTAAAGGGGGTTCGCACTGAAGCTTTCTTT. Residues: CASSLKGVRTEAFF.

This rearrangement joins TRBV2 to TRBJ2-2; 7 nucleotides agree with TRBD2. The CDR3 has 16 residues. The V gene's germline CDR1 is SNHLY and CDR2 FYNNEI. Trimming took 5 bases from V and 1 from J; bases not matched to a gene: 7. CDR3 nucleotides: TGTGCCAGCAGTATCCGACTAGCCCAGAACACCGGGGAGCTGTTTTTT. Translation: CASSIRLAQNTGELFF.

CDR3 nucleotides: TGTGCCAGCACGACTCTCTCGACTTATCGCACTGAAGCTTTCTTT. Translated, it gives CASTTLSTYRTEAFF. The V call is TRBV28, the J call TRBJ1-1; D unresolved. The CDR3 consists of 15 residues. The germline V and J ends were trimmed by 7 bases and 4 bases, with 19 bases remaining between them. The germline gives CDR1 MDHEN, CDR2 SYDVKM. Using reference TRBV28 and TRBJ1-1 for the parts outside the CDR3, the full variable domain is DVKVTQSSRYLVKRTGEKVFLECVQDMDHENMFWYRQDPGLGLRLIYFSYDVKMKEKGDIPEGYSVSREKKERFSLILESASTNQTSMYLCASTTLSTYRTEAFFGQGTRLTVV.

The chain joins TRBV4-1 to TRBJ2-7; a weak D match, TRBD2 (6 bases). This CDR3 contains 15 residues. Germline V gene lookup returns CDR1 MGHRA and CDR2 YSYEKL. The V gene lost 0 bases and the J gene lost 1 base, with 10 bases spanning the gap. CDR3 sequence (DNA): TGCGCCAGCAGCCAAGAAGGAGGGCGATCCTACGAGCAGTACTTC. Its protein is CASSQEGGRSYEQYF.

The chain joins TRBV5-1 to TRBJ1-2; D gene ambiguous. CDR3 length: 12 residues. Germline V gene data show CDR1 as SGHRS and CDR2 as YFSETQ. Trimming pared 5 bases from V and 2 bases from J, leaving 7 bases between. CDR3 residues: CASRSMNYGYTF. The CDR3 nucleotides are TGCGCCAGCAGGAGCATGAACTATGGCTACACCTTC.